These 11 T cell receptor beta chains were sequenced from one sample in a study. TCRdb independently ran MiXCR on the RT-PCR reads; one entry per CDR3 protein. This table holds around 700,000 distinct CDR3 sequences, approximately 15% found once. What was sequenced was memory CD4+ T cells from blood. The receptor set was obtained from a female donor in good health, serving as a healthy control.

This clonotype was observed at least ten times. This chain links TRBV5-1 with TRBJ2-7, with 7 bases matching TRBD1. V lost 4 bases, J lost 5 bases, and 9 bases stayed unmatched. Germline lookup yields CDR1 SGHRS and CDR2 YFSETQ. The CDR3 consists of 14 residues. CDR3 DNA sequence: TGCGCCAGCAGCCCACCGGGACAGCTTAACGAGCAGTACTTC. Encoded protein: CASSPPGQLNEQYF.

A few counts support this clonotype. The CDR3 DNA follows: TGTGCCAGCACCCATCAACAGGGGGGGAGCTATGGCTACACCTTC. Its translation is CASTHQQGGSYGYTF. The chain is built from TRBV6-1 and TRBJ1-2; 8 nucleotides match TRBD1. CDR3 size: 15 residues. V was pared by 7 bases and J by 4 bases, with 11 bases of the junction left unmatched. From germline, CDR1 is MNHNS and CDR2 SASEGT.

The V and J genes are TRBV28 and TRBJ2-5; D gene ambiguous. Germline V CDR1 and CDR2: MDHEN, SYDVKM. This CDR3 region has 14 residues. V was cut by 4 bases and J by 3 bases, with 12 bases left in between. The CDR3 protein is CASSSGFAKETQYF. The CDR3 region has the DNA TGTGCCAGCAGTTCGGGCTTCGCAAAAGAGACCCAGTACTTC. Variable domain in full (rest from reference TRBV28 and TRBJ2-5): DVKVTQSSRYLVKRTGEKVFLECVQDMDHENMFWYRQDPGLGLRLIYFSYDVKMKEKGDIPEGYSVSREKKERFSLILESASTNQTSMYLCASSSGFAKETQYFGPGTRLLVL.

In nucleotides, the CDR3 is TGTGCCAGCAGTTACGCAGGCCACTATGGCTACACCTTC. Protein: CASSYAGHYGYTF. V gene TRBV6-2 or TRBV6-3 combines with J gene TRBJ1-2; D is undetermined. CDR3 length equals 13 residues. Per germline, CDR1 MNHEY and CDR2 SVGEGT. V lost 2 bases and J 3 bases, leaving 7 bases between the germline ends.

The J gene is TRBJ1-1, the V gene TRBV5-1, with D perhaps TRBD1 (5 bases). The CDR3 sequence is 15 residues long. The germline V gene encodes CDR1 SGHRS and CDR2 YFSETQ. Trimming stripped 0 bases from V and 0 bases from J, with 9 bases between. In DNA form, the CDR3 reads TGCGCCAGCAGCTTGGATGGAGGGGTGAACACTGAAGCTTTCTTT. Translating it yields CASSLDGGVNTEAFF.

At least ten counts were recorded for this clonotype. The chain is built from TRBV29-1 and TRBJ2-3; 11 nucleotides match TRBD2. The CDR3 is 15 residues long. With V trimmed by 4 bases and J by 1 base, 4 bases remained unmatched. The germline gives CDR1 SQVTM, CDR2 ANQGSEA. The CDR3 sequence is CSVVSGRVRTDTQYF. In nucleotides, the CDR3 is TGCAGCGTTGTTAGCGGGAGGGTGCGCACAGATACGCAGTATTTT.

This clonotype was picked up many times. The genes are TRBV7-2 and TRBJ2-2, with D possibly being TRBD1 (5 bases). The V gene lost 6 bases and the J gene lost 6 bases, with 11 bases spanning the gap. This CDR3 spans 13 amino acids. The germline gives CDR1 SGHTA, CDR2 FQGNSA. In nucleotides, the CDR3 is TGTGCCAGCAGACTAACGACAGCCGGGGAGCTGTTTTTT. The encoded protein is CASRLTTAGELFF.

This sequence joins TRBV24-1 and TRBJ1-5; perhaps TRBD1 as D (6 bases). The CDR3 contains 15 residues. Trimming cost V 4 bases and J 0 bases, with 9 bases left between them. CDR1 and CDR2 from the germline V gene are KGHDR and SFDVKD. The CDR3 DNA reads TGTGCCACCAGTGACCGGACAGCTAGCAATCAGCCCCAGCATTTT. This codes for CATSDRTASNQPQHF.

This clonotype was picked up a small number of times. The chain employs TRBV7-8 and TRBJ2-5; 7 positions agree with TRBD1. Per germline, CDR1 SGHVS and CDR2 FQNEAQ. This CDR3 is 16 amino acids long. Germline trimming cut 5 bases from V and 4 bases from J; bases unmatched to any gene: 13. The CDR3 nucleotides are TGTGCCAGCAGCCCTCGACAGGGTCGGGTGGGAGAGACCCAGTACTTC. Encoded protein: CASSPRQGRVGETQYF.

This clonotype was seen a single time. A read error may explain this, as a much larger clone is one base away. CDR3 in amino acids: CASNTRQGAGELFF. The CDR3 DNA sequence: TGTGCCAGCAATACGAGGCAGGGGGCCGGGGAGCTGTTTTTT. J is TRBJ2-2 and V is TRBV7-3, with TRBD1 matching over 7 bases. Germline V gene sequence: CDR1 SGHTA, CDR2 FQGTGA. The CDR3 is 14 amino acids. The trim removed 7 bases at V and 6 bases at J, leaving 8 bases unmatched.

The chain uses TRBV5-1 and TRBJ2-1, with D perhaps matching TRBD2 (7 bases). The germline gives CDR1 SGHRS, CDR2 YFSETQ. V lost 5 bases, J lost 3 bases, and 15 bases lay in between. The CDR3 consists of 15 residues. The CDR3 bases are TGCGCCAGCAGGCCTACAGGGAGGGTCTACAATGAGCAGTTCTTC. It encodes CASRPTGRVYNEQFF.